Listed here are 5 T cell receptor beta chains from one sample, sequenced in a study of OX40 agonist ivuxolimab in advanced cancers. TCRdb's table, derived via immunoSEQ multiplex PCR, lists solely in-frame clones and lacks some. Of 100,000 to 150,000 clones listed, 85% to 95% were seen once; the top ten hold over 0.8%. The sequencing used CD4+ or CD8+ T cells sorted from blood, collected in a trial of the OX40 agonist ivuxolimab. These receptors were collected from an adult with an advanced solid tumor such as melanoma, head and neck, liver or kidney cancer.

The rearrangement joins TRBV4-1 to TRBJ1-2; 7 nucleotides line up with TRBD1. The ends lost 1 base at V and 4 bases at J; junction bases unmatched: 0. The germline V gene encodes CDR1 MGHRA and CDR2 YSYEKL. The CDR3 loop spans 13 amino acids. The CDR3 DNA follows: TGCGCCAGCAGCCAAGGGGACAGCTATGGCTACACCTTC. Translated, it gives CASSQGDSYGYTF.

The chain uses TRBV7-2 and TRBJ1-6; 7 bases match TRBD1. The germline gives CDR1 SGHTA, CDR2 FQGNSA. The CDR3 is 14 residues long. Losses at the gene ends were 5 bases for V and 8 bases for J; bases not matched to a gene: 6. The CDR3 loop is CASSTQGIYSPLHF. The CDR3 nucleotides read TGTGCCAGCAGCACACAGGGGATTTATTCACCCCTCCACTTT.

The V call is TRBV11-2, the J call TRBJ1-1; D call uncertain. CDR1 and CDR2 from the germline V gene are SGHAT and FQNNGV. V lost 6 bases and J lost 5, with 13 bases in between. The CDR3 totals 13 residues. CDR3 loop: CASSSELSTEAFF. The CDR3 DNA follows: TGTGCCAGCAGTTCCGAACTGTCGACTGAAGCTTTCTTT.

The chain combines TRBV6-6 with TRBJ1-1; TRBD1 aligns across 8 bases. This CDR3 has 13 amino acids. J lost 11 bases, V lost 4 bases, and 9 bases had no gene match. The germline gives CDR1 MNHNY, CDR2 SVGAGI (reference sequence). The CDR3 DNA reads TGTGCCAGCAGTTCCACTCGGACAGGGAAGGCTTTCTTT. Its translation is CASSSTRTGKAFF.

The chain couples TRBV19 to TRBJ2-3; 12 bases are shared with TRBD2. In germline, CDR1 is LNHDA, CDR2 SQIVND (reference sequence). The CDR3 is made up of 17 amino acids. V was pared by 3 bases and J by 6 bases, with 10 bases of the junction left unmatched. The CDR3 sequence: CASSMTSGGLHVDTQYF. As DNA, the CDR3 is TGTGCCAGTAGTATGACTAGCGGGGGCTTACACGTGGATACGCAGTATTTT.